This T cell receptor (beta chain) appears in the sequencing data of a study of blood T cell repertoires in COVID-19. Germline-derived CDR1 and CDR2 are SNHLY and FYNNEI. CDR3 length: 13 residues. V was clipped by 2 bases and J by 10 bases, with 11 bases between them. Source study methods: Estimation of nucleated cell counts was performed using reference gene primer amplification. Libraries were prepared by immunoSEQ multiplex PCR; TCRdb keeps only in-frame clonotypes and omits some of them. V, J and clone size are taken as reported in that table, and D and trimming were inferred from the DNA itself. The sample gives fewer than 300,000 clones, 81% of which show up once; about 2.9% is in the top ten.

The V gene is TRBV2, the J gene TRBJ1-4, with a possible D match to TRBD1 (6 bases). This clonotype was obtained from a woman in her sixties with active or convalescent COVID-19. The sample taken for sequencing was peripheral blood. Here the CDR3 reads CASSERGFGKLFF. The CDR3 DNA follows: TGTGCCAGCAGTGAAAGGGGGTTCGGAAAACTGTTTTTT.